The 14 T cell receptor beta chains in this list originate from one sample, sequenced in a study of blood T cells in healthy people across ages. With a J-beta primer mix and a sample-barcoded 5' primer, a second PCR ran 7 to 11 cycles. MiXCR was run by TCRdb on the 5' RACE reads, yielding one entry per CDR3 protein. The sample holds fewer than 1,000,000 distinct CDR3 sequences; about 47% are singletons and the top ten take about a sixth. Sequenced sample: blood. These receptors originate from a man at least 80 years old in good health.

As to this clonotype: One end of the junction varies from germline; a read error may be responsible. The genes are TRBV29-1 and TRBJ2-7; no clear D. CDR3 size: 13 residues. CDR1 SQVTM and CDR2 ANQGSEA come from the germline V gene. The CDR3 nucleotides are TGCAGCGTTGAAGACGACCAATCCTGCGAGCAGTACTTC. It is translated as CSVEDDQSCEQYF.

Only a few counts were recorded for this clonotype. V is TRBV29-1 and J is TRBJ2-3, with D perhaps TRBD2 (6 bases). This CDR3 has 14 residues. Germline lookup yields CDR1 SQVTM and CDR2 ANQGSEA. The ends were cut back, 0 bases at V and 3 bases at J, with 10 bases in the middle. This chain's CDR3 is CSVEDVGRTDTQYF. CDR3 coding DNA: TGCAGCGTTGAAGATGTCGGGAGAACAGATACGCAGTATTTT.

The CDR3 nucleotides are TGTGCCAGCAGTTACTCGGTGGAATATAATTCACCCCTCCACTTT. It yields the protein CASSYSVEYNSPLHF. The chain links TRBV6-5 to TRBJ1-6; the D is unclear. The CDR3 runs to 15 residues. CDR1 is MNHEY, CDR2 SVGAGI, per germline. V was shortened by 0 bases and J by 4 bases, with 7 bases between the two germline ends.

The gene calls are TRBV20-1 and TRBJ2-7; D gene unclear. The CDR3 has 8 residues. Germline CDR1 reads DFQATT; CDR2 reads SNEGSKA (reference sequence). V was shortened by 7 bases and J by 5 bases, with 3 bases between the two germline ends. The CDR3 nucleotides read TGCAGTGATGACGAGCAGTACTTC. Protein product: CSDDEQYF.

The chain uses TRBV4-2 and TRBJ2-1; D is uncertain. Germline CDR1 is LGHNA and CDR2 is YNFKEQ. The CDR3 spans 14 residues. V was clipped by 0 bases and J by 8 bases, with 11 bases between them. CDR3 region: CASSQDRTADEQFF. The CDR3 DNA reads TGTGCCAGCAGCCAAGATAGGACCGCGGATGAGCAGTTCTTC.

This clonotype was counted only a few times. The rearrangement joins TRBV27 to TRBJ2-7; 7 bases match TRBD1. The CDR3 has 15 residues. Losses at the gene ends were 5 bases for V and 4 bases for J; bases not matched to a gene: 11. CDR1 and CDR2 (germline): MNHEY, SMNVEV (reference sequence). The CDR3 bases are TGTGCCAGCAGTCCCCGCAGGGGGTATCAATACGAGCAGTACTTC. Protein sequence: CASSPRRGYQYEQYF.

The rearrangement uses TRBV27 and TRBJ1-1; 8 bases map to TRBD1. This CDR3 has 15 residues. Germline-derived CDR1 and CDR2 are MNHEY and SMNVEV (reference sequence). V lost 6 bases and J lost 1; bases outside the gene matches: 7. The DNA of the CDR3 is TGTGCCAGCAGCCTCCTTGGGACAGGGAACACTGAAGCTTTCTTT. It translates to CASSLLGTGNTEAFF.

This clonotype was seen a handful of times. The CDR3 sequence: CASSLQGAVTEAFF. The CDR3 coding sequence is TGTGCCAGCAGCTTACAGGGGGCCGTCACTGAAGCTTTCTTT. The V gene is TRBV7-9, the J gene TRBJ1-1; TRBD1 matches at 8 bases. The V segment lost 2 bases and the J segment 4 bases; nucleotides outside the gene matches: 3. The CDR3 consists of 14 residues. Germline assignment: CDR1 SEHNR and CDR2 FQNEAQ (reference sequence).

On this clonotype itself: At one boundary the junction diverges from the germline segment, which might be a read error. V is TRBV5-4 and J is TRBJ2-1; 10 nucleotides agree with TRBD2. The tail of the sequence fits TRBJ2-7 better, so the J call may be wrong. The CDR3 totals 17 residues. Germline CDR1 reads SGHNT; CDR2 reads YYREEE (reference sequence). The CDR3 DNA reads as TGTGCCAGCTGCTTATTAGCGGGGGGCAGCTCCTACAATGAGCAGTACTTC. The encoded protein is CASCLLAGGSSYNEQYF.

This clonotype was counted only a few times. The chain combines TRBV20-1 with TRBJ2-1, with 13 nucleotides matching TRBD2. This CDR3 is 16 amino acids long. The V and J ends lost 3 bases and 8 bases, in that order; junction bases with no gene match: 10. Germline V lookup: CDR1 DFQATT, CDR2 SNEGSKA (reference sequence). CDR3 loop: CSASPGTSGTPDEQFF. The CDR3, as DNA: TGCAGTGCTAGCCCCGGGACTAGCGGGACGCCAGATGAGCAGTTCTTC.

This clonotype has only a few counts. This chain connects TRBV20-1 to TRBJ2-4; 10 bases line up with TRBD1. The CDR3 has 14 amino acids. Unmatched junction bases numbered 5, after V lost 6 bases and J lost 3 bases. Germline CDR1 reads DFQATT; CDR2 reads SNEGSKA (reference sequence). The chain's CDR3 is CSAEDRGVKNIQYF. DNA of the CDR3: TGCAGTGCCGAGGACAGGGGGGTCAAAAACATTCAGTACTTC.

CDR3 loop: CASSLDTGAVDTQYF. The CDR3 bases are TGCGCCAGCAGCTTGGACACAGGGGCGGTAGATACGCAGTATTTT. This chain links TRBV5-1 with TRBJ2-3; TRBD1 agrees at 7 bases. CDR3 size: 15 residues. Germline-derived CDR1 and CDR2 are SGHRS and YFSETQ. V lost 0 bases, J lost 5 bases, and 6 bases stayed unmatched. The complete variable domain, with remaining parts taken from reference TRBV5-1 and TRBJ2-3, reads KAGVTQTPRYLIKTRGQQVTLSCSPISGHRSVSWYQQTPGQGLQFLFEYFSETQRNKGNFPGRFSGRQFSNSRSEMNVSTLELGDSALYLCASSLDTGAVDTQYFGPGTRLTVL.

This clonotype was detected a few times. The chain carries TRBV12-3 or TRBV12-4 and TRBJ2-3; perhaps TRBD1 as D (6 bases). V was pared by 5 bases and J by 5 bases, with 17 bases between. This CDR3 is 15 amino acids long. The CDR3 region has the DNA TGTGCCAGCAGTCCGAGGACAGTTGGAAAAGATACGCAGTATTTT. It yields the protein CASSPRTVGKDTQYF.

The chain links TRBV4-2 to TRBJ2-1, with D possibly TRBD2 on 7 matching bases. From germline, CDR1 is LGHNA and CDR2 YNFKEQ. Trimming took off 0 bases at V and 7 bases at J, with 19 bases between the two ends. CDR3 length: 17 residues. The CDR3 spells CASSQDAGVLRGNEQFF. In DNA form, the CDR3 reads TGTGCCAGCAGCCAAGATGCGGGAGTCCTTAGGGGGAATGAGCAGTTCTTC.